The next 25 T cell receptor beta chains were all read from a single sample in a study of identical twins. TCRdb itself ran the 5' RACE reads through MiXCR, one entry per CDR3 protein. The table has 1.5 million to 2 million distinct CDR3 sequences, around 29% seen once; the top ten hold about 0.3%. Sequences were obtained from cord blood. The receptors stem from a newborn girl in good health.

The chain carries TRBV28 and TRBJ2-4; D possibly corresponds to TRBD2 (5 bases). The CDR3 covers 16 residues. V was clipped by 5 bases and J by 6 bases, with 20 bases between them. Per germline, CDR1 MDHEN and CDR2 SYDVKM. CDR3 coding DNA: TGTGCCAGCAGTCCGGCGGGTAGCAAGTCCGGAAACATTCAGTACTTC. This sequence encodes CASSPAGSKSGNIQYF.

The chain links TRBV10-3 to TRBJ2-7; 8 bases align to TRBD1. Trimming took 1 base from V and 2 from J; bases not matched to a gene: 4. The CDR3 length is 15 residues. Germline V gene sequence: CDR1 ENHRY, CDR2 SYGVKD. CDR3: CAISEYRDRPYEQYF. The CDR3 nucleotides are TGTGCCATCAGTGAGTACCGGGACAGGCCCTACGAGCAGTACTTC.

Worth noting for this clonotype: One junction end does not reproduce the germline sequence, and a read error may be involved. The chain links TRBV5-5 to TRBJ1-4; D may be TRBD1 (5 bases). CDR3 length: 17 amino acids. Looked up from germline, CDR1 is SGHKS and CDR2 is YYEKEE (reference sequence). CDR3 DNA sequence: TGTGCCAGCAGCTTTTTATCGCGTGACAGTTGGATCCAAAACCTGTTTTTT. Amino acid sequence: CASSFLSRDSWIQNLFF.

This clonotype was detected only a few times. The J gene is TRBJ2-3, the V gene TRBV9; 10 bases align to TRBD2. The junction had 7 bases not matched to a gene; V was cut back by 2 bases and J by 4 bases. The CDR3 runs 16 residues. CDR1 and CDR2 from the germline V gene are SGDLS and YYNGEE. The chain's CDR3 is CASSVEASGRADTQYF. The CDR3, as DNA: TGTGCCAGCAGCGTCGAGGCTAGCGGGAGAGCAGATACGCAGTATTTT.

This chain joins TRBV5-1 and TRBJ2-3; 8 nucleotides align to TRBD2. J was trimmed by 8 bases and V by 4 bases; bases with no gene match: 12. From germline, CDR1 is SGHRS and CDR2 YFSETQ. The CDR3 is 15 residues long. CDR3 region: CASSHRAGDSGTQYF. The DNA for the CDR3 is TGCGCCAGCAGCCATAGAGCGGGAGATTCCGGTACGCAGTATTTT. Full variable domain (rest looked up from reference TRBV5-1 and TRBJ2-3): KAGVTQTPRYLIKTRGQQVTLSCSPISGHRSVSWYQQTPGQGLQFLFEYFSETQRNKGNFPGRFSGRQFSNSRSEMNVSTLELGDSALYLCASSHRAGDSGTQYFGPGTRLTVL.

Turning to this clonotype: Likely a read error: the CDR3 ends without its conserved phenylalanine or tryptophan. This chain links TRBV6-2 or TRBV6-3 with TRBJ2-2, with 8 bases matching TRBD1. V dropped 0 bases and J dropped 5; count of bases not matched to a gene: 8. Germline V gene data show CDR1 as MNHEY and CDR2 as SVGEGT. This CDR3 has 17 amino acids. DNA of the CDR3: TGTGCCAGCAGTTACTCGCCAGGACAGGGATGGACCGGGGAGCTGTTTCTT. It yields the protein CASSYSPGQGWTGELFL.

The rearrangement uses TRBV3-1 and TRBJ2-7; the D gene is possibly TRBD2 (5 bases). The CDR3 contains 15 residues. CDR1 and CDR2 from the germline V gene are LGHDT and YNNKEL (reference sequence). V was trimmed by 1 base and J by 0 bases, leaving 10 bases between them. This chain's CDR3 is CASSQGVAYSYEQYF. The CDR3 nucleotides are TGTGCCAGCAGCCAAGGCGTAGCGTACTCCTACGAGCAGTACTTC.

This chain uses TRBV12-3 or TRBV12-4 with TRBJ2-5; TRBD2 is a possible D gene (5 bases). V was shortened by 7 bases and J by 5 bases, with 11 bases between the two germline ends. The CDR3 consists of 12 residues. CDR3 region: CASISGKETQYF. Written as DNA, the CDR3 is TGTGCCAGCATTTCCGGGAAGGAGACCCAGTACTTC.

The chain couples TRBV20-1 to TRBJ2-5; no clear D gene. V lost 5 bases and J 7 bases, leaving 17 bases between the germline ends. The CDR3 has 13 amino acids. Per the germline V gene, CDR1 is DFQATT and CDR2 is SNEGSKA (reference sequence). The DNA for the CDR3 is TGCAGTGCTGCCTACTGGACCGGTGGGACCCAGTACTTC. Translated, it gives CSAAYWTGGTQYF.

The V call is TRBV2, the J call TRBJ2-2; D unclear. With 4 bases removed from V and 1 base from J, the gap between germline ends came to 7 bases. The CDR3 spans 14 residues. Germline V gene sequence: CDR1 SNHLY, CDR2 FYNNEI. This CDR3 reads CASSGTQNTGELFF. The CDR3 DNA reads TGTGCCAGCAGTGGAACGCAGAACACCGGGGAGCTGTTTTTT.

Many counts were recorded for this clonotype. The rearrangement joins TRBV25-1 to TRBJ1-2; 7 bases agree with TRBD1. V shed 4 bases, J shed 8 bases, and the junction held 4 bases outside the gene matches. The CDR3 is made up of 12 amino acids. The germline gives CDR1 MGHDK, CDR2 SYGVNS. The CDR3 is CASSVTGFGYTF. CDR3 sequence (DNA): TGTGCCAGCAGTGTGACAGGGTTCGGCTACACCTTC.

The CDR3 DNA sequence: TGTGCCAGCAGTCCGTGGGACGGCGAAGAGACCCAGTACTTC. The encoded protein is CASSPWDGEETQYF. The rearrangement joins TRBV12-3 or TRBV12-4 to TRBJ2-5; TRBD1 or TRBD2 may be the D gene (5 bases each). CDR3 length equals 14 residues. The V end was cut by 5 bases, the J end by 3 bases, with 13 bases between.

This chain joins TRBV15 and TRBJ2-3; D ambiguous. CDR3 length equals 14 residues. The V gene lost 6 bases and the J gene lost 0 bases, with 10 bases spanning the gap. CDR1 and CDR2 from the germline V gene are LNHNV and YYDKDF (reference sequence). This CDR3 is CATRPSFSTDTQYF. As DNA, the CDR3 is TGTGCCACCAGACCCAGCTTTAGCACAGATACGCAGTATTTT.

V usage is TRBV27 and J usage is TRBJ2-1; 8 bases are a match to TRBD2. The germline CDR1 and CDR2 sequences are MNHEY and SMNVEV (reference sequence). This CDR3 has 13 amino acids. V lost 2 bases, J lost 13 bases, and 7 bases stayed unmatched. The CDR3 here is CASSLEGGGPQFF. CDR3 coding DNA: TGTGCCAGCAGTTTAGAGGGCGGGGGGCCCCAGTTCTTC.

The gene calls are TRBV20-1 and TRBJ1-1; a possible D gene is TRBD1 (5 bases). The CDR3 loop spans 12 amino acids. The V and J ends lost 3 bases and 6 bases respectively, with 11 bases between them. The germline V gene has CDR1 DFQATT and CDR2 SNEGSKA (reference sequence). The CDR3 region is CSARGLSSEAFF. CDR3 DNA sequence: TGCAGTGCTAGGGGACTTAGTTCTGAAGCTTTCTTT.

This clonotype came up a few times. J is TRBJ1-2 and V is TRBV25-1; a weak D match, TRBD1 (5 bases). Deletions cut 1 base from V and 8 bases from J, with 14 bases between. The CDR3 totals 14 residues. The germline V gene encodes CDR1 MGHDK and CDR2 SYGVNS. In DNA form, the CDR3 reads TGTGCCAGCAGTGAATTGAAGGGGCGACGCGGCTACACCTTC. This codes for CASSELKGRRGYTF.

The V call is TRBV12-3 or TRBV12-4, the J call TRBJ2-4, with D perhaps TRBD2 (5 bases). The J call may be wrong; the DNA end is better matched by TRBJ2-7. The CDR3 covers 15 residues. The CDR3 is CASSLRPSRSSEQYF. In DNA, the CDR3 is TGTGCCAGCAGTTTACGCCCTAGCAGGTCGTCCGAGCAGTACTTC.

This clonotype has only a few counts. The chain joins TRBV6-6 to TRBJ1-2; TRBD1 agrees at 8 bases. The CDR3 loop spans 13 amino acids. After removal of 2 bases from V and 8 bases from J, the junction contained 4 bases not matched to a gene. Germline loops: CDR1 MNHNY, CDR2 SVGAGI (reference sequence). CDR3 sequence: CASSYPDREGYTF. The CDR3 coding sequence is TGTGCCAGCAGTTACCCGGACAGGGAAGGCTACACCTTC.

The chain is built from TRBV3-1 and TRBJ2-1; 7 bases are a match to TRBD1. J lost 2 bases, V lost 0 bases, and 1 base had no gene match. Germline V lookup: CDR1 LGHDT, CDR2 YNNKEL (reference sequence). This CDR3 is built from 15 residues. CDR3 DNA sequence: TGTGCCAGCAGCCAAGAGACAGGGACCTACAATGAGCAGTTCTTC. Encoded protein: CASSQETGTYNEQFF.

V and J are TRBV20-1 and TRBJ2-1, with a weak D call TRBD1 (6 bases). The CDR3 contains 14 residues. Germline V gene data show CDR1 as DFQATT and CDR2 as SNEGSKA (reference sequence). The CDR3 DNA follows: TGCGAGGGGAAATCCAGGGGATCCCACAATGAGCAGTTCTTC. As protein: CEGKSRGSHNEQFF.

V is TRBV20-1 and J is TRBJ1-1, with D possibly being TRBD1 (5 bases). V shed 4 bases and J shed 4 bases, with 16 bases lying between them. The CDR3 loop spans 14 amino acids. Per germline, CDR1 DFQATT and CDR2 SNEGSKA (reference sequence). The CDR3 nucleotides are TGCAGTGCTACGACCCCGGGGCAGGGCACTGAAGCTTTCTTT. This sequence encodes CSATTPGQGTEAFF.

Written as DNA, the CDR3 is TGTGCCAGCAGCCTTACAGGGTTTGAGCAGTTCTTC. Its protein product is CASSLTGFEQFF. V and J are TRBV6-1 and TRBJ2-1, with a possible D match to TRBD1 (6 bases). The CDR3 extends over 12 amino acids. V was cut by 6 bases and J by 9 bases, with 12 bases left in between. Germline lookup yields CDR1 MNHNS and CDR2 SASEGT.

CDR3 in amino acids: CAISDGDRGPGELFF. The CDR3 coding sequence is TGTGCCATCAGTGACGGGGACAGGGGGCCCGGGGAGCTGTTTTTT. J is TRBJ2-2 and V is TRBV10-3; 12 bases map to TRBD1. Germline CDR1 reads ENHRY; CDR2 reads SYGVKD. The CDR3 covers 15 residues. V lost 3 bases, J lost 6 bases, and 2 bases stayed unmatched.

V is TRBV28 and J is TRBJ1-2, with D unresolved. Germline CDR1 MDHEN, CDR2 SYDVKM. V lost 4 bases, J lost 8 bases, and 17 bases lay in between. The CDR3 length is 14 residues. CDR3 DNA sequence: TGTGCCAGCAGTTCATATCAGCTAGTGGGGGGCTACACCTTC. This encodes CASSSYQLVGGYTF.

The chain has TRBV7-2 and TRBJ2-7; 12 bases match TRBD2. This CDR3 comprises 17 residues. J lost 3 bases, V lost 2 bases, and 8 bases had no gene match. Germline V gene lookup returns CDR1 SGHTA and CDR2 FQGNSA. The CDR3 DNA reads TGTGCCAGCAGCTTATTTCCTAGCGGGAGGGTTGTCTACGAGCAGTACTTC. As protein: CASSLFPSGRVVYEQYF.